These T cell receptor beta chains were read from a single sample in a study of blood T cell repertoires in COVID-19. Only in-frame clones appear in the TCRdb table, and some are missing; sequencing was by immunoSEQ multiplex PCR. The table has some 400,000 clones, about 87% seen once; the top ten hold over 2%. Sequenced material: peripheral blood. These receptors all come from a woman between 55 and 75 years old with COVID-19, enrolled during active disease. CDR3s include the opening cysteine and the closing phenylalanine or tryptophan. The D gene is left open where the match is weak. Clone size, where shown, is once, few, many, or a class for clones that have expanded.

size: .; D: .; J: TRBJ1-1; V: TRBV6-5; DNA: TGTGCCAGCAGGAGAGGGTCTGAAGCTTTCTTT; CDR3: CASRRGSEAFF
size: few; D: .; J: TRBJ1-2; V: TRBV6-5; DNA: TGTGCCAGCAGGAGGGGGTATAACTATGGCTACACCTTC; CDR3: CASRRGYNYGYTF
size: .; D: .; J: TRBJ2-7; V: TRBV10-3; DNA: TGTGCCGCGGGACAGACCTACGAGCAGTACTTC; CDR3: CAAGQTYEQYF
size: .; D: .; J: TRBJ1-6; V: TRBV2; DNA: TGTGCCAGCAGTGGGACAAGCGAGAGCTCACCCCTCCACTTT; CDR3: CASSGTSESSPLHF
size: few; D: TRBD1; J: TRBJ1-1; V: TRBV27; DNA: TGTGCCAGCAGTAGAGGGGGCAAGGGGTCTGAAGCTTTCTTT; CDR3: CASSRGGKGSEAFF
size: .; D: .; J: TRBJ2-3; V: TRBV14; DNA: TGTGCCAGCAGCCAAGGTCTGTTCGAGGGAGATACGCAGTATTTT; CDR3: CASSQGLFEGDTQYF
size: .; D: .; J: TRBJ2-1; V: TRBV30; DNA: TGTGCCTGGAGTCGGGACTTGAGCGACAATGAGCAGTTCTTC; CDR3: CAWSRDLSDNEQFF
size: .; D: TRBD1; J: TRBJ2-5; V: TRBV11-2; DNA: TGTGCCAGCAGCTTCGGGGACAGGGGCGAAGAGACCCAGTACTTC; CDR3: CASSFGDRGEETQYF
size: .; D: .; J: TRBJ1-2; V: TRBV19; DNA: TGTGCCAGTACCGACACTCTTGGCTACACCTTC; CDR3: CASTDTLGYTF
size: .; D: .; J: TRBJ1-5; V: TRBV27; DNA: TGTGCCAGCAGGCCAGGCCCAAGGACAGACTTCTTACCGCCCCAGCATTTT; CDR3: CASRPGPRTDFLPPQHF